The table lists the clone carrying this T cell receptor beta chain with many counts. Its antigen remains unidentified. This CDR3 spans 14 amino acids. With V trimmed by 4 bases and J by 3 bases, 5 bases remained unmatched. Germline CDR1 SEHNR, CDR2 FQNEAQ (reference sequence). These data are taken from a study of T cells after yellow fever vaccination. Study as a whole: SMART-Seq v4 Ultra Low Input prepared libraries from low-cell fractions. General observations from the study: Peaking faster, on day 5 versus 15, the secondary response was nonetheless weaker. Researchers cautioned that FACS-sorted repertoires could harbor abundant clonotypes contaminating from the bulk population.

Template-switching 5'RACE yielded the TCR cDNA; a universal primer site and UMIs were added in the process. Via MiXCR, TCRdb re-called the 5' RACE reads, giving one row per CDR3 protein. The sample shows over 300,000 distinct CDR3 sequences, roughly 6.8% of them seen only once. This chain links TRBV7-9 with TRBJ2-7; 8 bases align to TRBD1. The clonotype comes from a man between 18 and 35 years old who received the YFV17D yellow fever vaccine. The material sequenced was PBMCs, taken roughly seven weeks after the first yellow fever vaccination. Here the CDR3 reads CASSSGGSVYEQYF. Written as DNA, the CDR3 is TGTGCCAGCAGCTCAGGGGGCTCGGTCTACGAGCAGTACTTC.